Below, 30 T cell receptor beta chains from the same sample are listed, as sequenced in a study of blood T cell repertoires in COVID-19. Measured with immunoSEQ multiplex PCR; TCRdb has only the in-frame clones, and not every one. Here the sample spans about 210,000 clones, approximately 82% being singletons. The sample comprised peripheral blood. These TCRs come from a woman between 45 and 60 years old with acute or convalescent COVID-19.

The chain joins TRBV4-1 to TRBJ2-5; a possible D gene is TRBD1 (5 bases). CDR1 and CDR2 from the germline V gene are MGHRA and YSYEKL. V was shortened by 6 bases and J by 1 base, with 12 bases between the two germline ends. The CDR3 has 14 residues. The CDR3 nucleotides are TGCGCCAGCAGTCCTGGGGCTTCCCAAGAGACCCAGTACTTC. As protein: CASSPGASQETQYF.

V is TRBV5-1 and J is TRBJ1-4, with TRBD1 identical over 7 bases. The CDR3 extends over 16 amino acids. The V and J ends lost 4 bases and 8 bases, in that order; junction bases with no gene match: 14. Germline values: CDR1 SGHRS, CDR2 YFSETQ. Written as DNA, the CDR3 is TGCGCCAGCAGCGGGGGGTCGACCGGGACAGAAGAAAAACTGTTTTTT. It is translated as CASSGGSTGTEEKLFF.

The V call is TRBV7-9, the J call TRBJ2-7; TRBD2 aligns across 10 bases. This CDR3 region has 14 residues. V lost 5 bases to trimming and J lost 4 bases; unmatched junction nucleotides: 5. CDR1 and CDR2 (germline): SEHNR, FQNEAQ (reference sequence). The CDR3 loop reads CASSLSSGGYEQYF. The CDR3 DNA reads TGTGCCAGCAGCCTATCTAGCGGGGGTTACGAGCAGTACTTC.

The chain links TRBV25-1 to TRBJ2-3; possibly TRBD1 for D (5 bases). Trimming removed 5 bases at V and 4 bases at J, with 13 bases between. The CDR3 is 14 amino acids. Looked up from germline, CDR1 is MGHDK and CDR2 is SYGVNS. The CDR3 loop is CASSRKGLADTQYF. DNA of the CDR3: TGTGCCAGCAGTCGGAAGGGGCTGGCAGATACGCAGTATTTT.

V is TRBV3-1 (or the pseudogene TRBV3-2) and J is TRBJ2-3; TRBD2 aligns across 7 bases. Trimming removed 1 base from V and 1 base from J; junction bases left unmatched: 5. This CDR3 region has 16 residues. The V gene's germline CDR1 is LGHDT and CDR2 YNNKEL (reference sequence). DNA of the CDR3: TGTGCCAGCAGCCAAGGGACGGGAGGAGGCACAGATACGCAGTATTTT. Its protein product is CASSQGTGGGTDTQYF.

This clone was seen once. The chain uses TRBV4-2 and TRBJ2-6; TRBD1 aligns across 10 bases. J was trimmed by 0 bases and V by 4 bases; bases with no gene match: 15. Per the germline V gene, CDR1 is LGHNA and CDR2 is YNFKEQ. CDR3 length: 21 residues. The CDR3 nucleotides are TGTGCCAGCAGCCGTGTGGGACAGGGGCCCCCCAGGGACTCTGGGGCCAACGTCCTGACTTTC. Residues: CASSRVGQGPPRDSGANVLTF.

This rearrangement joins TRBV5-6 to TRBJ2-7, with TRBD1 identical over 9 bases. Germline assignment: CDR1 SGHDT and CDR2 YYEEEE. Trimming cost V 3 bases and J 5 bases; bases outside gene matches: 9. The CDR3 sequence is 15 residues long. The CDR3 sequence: CASSYPQGAGHEQYF. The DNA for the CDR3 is TGTGCCAGCAGCTACCCACAGGGGGCTGGCCACGAGCAGTACTTC.

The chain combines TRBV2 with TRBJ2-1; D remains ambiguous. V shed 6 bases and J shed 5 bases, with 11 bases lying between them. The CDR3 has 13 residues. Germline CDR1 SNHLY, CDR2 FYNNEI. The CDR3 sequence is CASSPVVDNEQFF. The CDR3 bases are TGTGCCAGCAGCCCCGTCGTAGACAATGAGCAGTTCTTC. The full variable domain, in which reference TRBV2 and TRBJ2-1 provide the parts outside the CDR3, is EPEVTQTPSHQVTQMGQEVILRCVPISNHLYFYWYRQILGQKVEFLVSFYNNEISEKSEIFDDQFSVERPDGSNFTLKIRSTKLEDSAMYFCASSPVVDNEQFFGPGTRLTVL.

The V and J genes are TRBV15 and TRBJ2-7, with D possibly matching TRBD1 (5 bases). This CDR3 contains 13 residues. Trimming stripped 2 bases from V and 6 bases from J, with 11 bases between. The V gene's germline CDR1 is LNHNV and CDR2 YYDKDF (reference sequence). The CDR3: CATSRFRAGEQYF. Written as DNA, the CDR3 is TGTGCCACCAGCAGATTCAGGGCCGGCGAGCAGTACTTC. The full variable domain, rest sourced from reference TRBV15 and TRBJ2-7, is DAMVIQNPRYQVTQFGKPVTLSCSQTLNHNVMYWYQQKSSQAPKLLFHYYDKDFNNEADTPDNFQSRRPNTSFCFLDIRSPGLGDTAMYLCATSRFRAGEQYFGPGTRLTVT.

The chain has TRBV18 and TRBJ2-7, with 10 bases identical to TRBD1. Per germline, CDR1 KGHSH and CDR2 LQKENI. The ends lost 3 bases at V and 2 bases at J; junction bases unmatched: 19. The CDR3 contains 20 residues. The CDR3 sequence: CASSPNILTRRDRGAYEQYF. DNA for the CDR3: TGTGCCAGCTCACCCAACATCCTTACCCGCCGGGACAGGGGTGCCTACGAGCAGTACTTC.

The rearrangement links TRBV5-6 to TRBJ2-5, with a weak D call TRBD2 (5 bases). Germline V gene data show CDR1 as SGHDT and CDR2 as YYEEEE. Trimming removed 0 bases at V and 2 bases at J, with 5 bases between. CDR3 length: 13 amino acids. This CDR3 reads CASSLGLQETQYF. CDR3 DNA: TGTGCCAGCAGCTTGGGACTACAAGAGACCCAGTACTTC.

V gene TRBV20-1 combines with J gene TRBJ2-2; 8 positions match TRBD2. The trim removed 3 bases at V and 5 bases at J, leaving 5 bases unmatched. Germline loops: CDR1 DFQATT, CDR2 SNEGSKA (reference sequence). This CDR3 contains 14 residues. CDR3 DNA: TGCAGTGCTAGTCTTGCTAGCGGGACCGGGGAGCTGTTTTTT. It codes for CSASLASGTGELFF.

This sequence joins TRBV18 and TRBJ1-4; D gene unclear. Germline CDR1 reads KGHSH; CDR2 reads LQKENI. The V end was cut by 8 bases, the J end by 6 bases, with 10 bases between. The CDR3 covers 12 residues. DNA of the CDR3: TGTGCCAGCCGGGGAGGCCATGAAAAACTGTTTTTT. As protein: CASRGGHEKLFF.

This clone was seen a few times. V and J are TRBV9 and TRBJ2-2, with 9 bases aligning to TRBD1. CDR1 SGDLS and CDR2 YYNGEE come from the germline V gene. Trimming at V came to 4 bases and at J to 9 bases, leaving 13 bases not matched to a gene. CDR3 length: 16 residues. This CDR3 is CASSPPTRDRERELFF. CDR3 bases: TGTGCCAGCAGCCCGCCGACCCGGGACAGGGAGCGGGAGCTGTTTTTT.

The CDR3 DNA reads as TGCGCCAGCAGCTTATTCCAGGGGAGAGGAGAGACCCAGTACTTC. Translation gives CASSLFQGRGETQYF. J is TRBJ2-5 and V is TRBV5-1; possible D gene TRBD1, 6 bases. This CDR3 comprises 15 residues. With 2 bases removed from V and 4 bases from J, the gap between germline ends came to 15 bases. CDR1 is SGHRS and CDR2 is YFSETQ in the germline V gene. The full variable domain, rest sourced from reference TRBV5-1 and TRBJ2-5, is KAGVTQTPRYLIKTRGQQVTLSCSPISGHRSVSWYQQTPGQGLQFLFEYFSETQRNKGNFPGRFSGRQFSNSRSEMNVSTLELGDSALYLCASSLFQGRGETQYFGPGTRLLVL.

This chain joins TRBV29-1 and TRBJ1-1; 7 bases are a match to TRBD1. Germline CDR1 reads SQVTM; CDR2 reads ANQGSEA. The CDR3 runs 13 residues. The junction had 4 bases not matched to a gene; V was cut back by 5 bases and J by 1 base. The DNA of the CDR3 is TGCAGCGTTATACAGGGGACGAACACTGAAGCTTTCTTT. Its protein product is CSVIQGTNTEAFF.

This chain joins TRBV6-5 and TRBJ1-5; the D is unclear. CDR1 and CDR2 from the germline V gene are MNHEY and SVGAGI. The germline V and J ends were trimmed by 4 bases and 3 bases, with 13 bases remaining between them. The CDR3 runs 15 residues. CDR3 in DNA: TGTGCCAGCAGTTCAGCAACGGCGGTCAATCAGCCCCAGCATTTT. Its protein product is CASSSATAVNQPQHF.

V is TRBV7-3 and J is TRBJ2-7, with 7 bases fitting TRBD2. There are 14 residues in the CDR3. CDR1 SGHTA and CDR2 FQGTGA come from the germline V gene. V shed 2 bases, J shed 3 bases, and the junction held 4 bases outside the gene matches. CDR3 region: CASSLSGGNYEQYF. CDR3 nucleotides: TGTGCCAGCAGCTTATCGGGGGGAAACTACGAGCAGTACTTC.

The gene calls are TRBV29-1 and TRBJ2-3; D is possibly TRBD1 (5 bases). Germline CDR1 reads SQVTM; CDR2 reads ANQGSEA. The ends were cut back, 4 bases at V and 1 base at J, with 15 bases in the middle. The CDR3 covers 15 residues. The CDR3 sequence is CSVVLASRGTDTQYF. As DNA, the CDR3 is TGCAGCGTTGTCCTTGCGAGCAGGGGCACAGATACGCAGTATTTT.

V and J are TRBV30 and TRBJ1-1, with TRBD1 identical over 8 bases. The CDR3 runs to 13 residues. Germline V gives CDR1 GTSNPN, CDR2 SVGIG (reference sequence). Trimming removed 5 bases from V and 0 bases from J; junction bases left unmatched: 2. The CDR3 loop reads CAWGDRMNTEAFF. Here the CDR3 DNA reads TGTGCCTGGGGGGACAGGATGAACACTGAAGCTTTCTTT.

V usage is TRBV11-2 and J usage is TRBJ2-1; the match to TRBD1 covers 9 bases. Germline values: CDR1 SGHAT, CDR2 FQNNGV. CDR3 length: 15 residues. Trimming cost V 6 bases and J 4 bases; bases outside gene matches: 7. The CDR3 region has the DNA TGTGCCAGCAGTCCGGGGACAGGGCCATACAATGAGCAGTTCTTC. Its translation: CASSPGTGPYNEQFF. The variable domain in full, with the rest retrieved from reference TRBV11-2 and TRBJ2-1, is EAGVAQSPRYKIIEKRQSVAFWCNPISGHATLYWYQQILGQGPKLLIQFQNNGVVDDSQLPKDRFSAERLKGVDSTLKIQPAKLEDSAVYLCASSPGTGPYNEQFFGPGTRLTVL.

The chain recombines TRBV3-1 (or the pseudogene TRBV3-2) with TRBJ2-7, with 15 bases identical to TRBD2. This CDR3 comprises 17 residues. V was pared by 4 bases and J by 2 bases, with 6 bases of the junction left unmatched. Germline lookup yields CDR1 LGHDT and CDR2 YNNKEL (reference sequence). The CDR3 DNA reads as TGTGCCAGCAGCCTGGGGACTAGCGGGAGGACCGCCTACGAGCAGTACTTC. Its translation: CASSLGTSGRTAYEQYF.

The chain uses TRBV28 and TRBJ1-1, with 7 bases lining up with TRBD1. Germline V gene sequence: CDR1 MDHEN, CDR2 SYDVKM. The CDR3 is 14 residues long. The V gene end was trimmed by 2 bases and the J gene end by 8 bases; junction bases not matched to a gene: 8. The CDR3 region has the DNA TGTGCCAGCAGTTTACCCGAAAGGGGGCGCGAAGCTTTCTTT. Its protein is CASSLPERGREAFF.

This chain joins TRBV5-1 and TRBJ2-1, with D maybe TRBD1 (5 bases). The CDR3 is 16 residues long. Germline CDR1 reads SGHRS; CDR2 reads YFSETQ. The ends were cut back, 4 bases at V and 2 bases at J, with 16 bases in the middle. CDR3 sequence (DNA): TGCGCCAGCAGCCGACAGCAGTCAGTCCCCTACAATGAGCAGTTCTTC. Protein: CASSRQQSVPYNEQFF.

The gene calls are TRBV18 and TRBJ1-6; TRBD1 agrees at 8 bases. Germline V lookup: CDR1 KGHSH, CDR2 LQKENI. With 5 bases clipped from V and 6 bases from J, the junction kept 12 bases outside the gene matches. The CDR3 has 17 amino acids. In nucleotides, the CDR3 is TGTGCCAGCTCATCCTCACTTCCGGGACAGGTTAATTCACCCCTCCACTTT. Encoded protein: CASSSSLPGQVNSPLHF.

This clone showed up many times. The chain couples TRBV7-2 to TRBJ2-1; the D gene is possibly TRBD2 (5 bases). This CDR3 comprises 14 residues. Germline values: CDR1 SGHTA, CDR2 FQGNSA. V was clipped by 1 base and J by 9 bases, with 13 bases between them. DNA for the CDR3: TGTGCCAGCAGCTTAGATCGGGGTGAAATTGAGCAGTTCTTC. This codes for CASSLDRGEIEQFF.

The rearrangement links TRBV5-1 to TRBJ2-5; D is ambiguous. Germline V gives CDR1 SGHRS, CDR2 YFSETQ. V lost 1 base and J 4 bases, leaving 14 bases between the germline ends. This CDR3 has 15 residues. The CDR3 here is CASSLYLRIRETQYF. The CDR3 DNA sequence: TGCGCCAGCAGCTTGTACTTACGAATAAGAGAGACCCAGTACTTC. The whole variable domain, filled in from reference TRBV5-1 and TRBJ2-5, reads KAGVTQTPRYLIKTRGQQVTLSCSPISGHRSVSWYQQTPGQGLQFLFEYFSETQRNKGNFPGRFSGRQFSNSRSEMNVSTLELGDSALYLCASSLYLRIRETQYFGPGTRLLVL.

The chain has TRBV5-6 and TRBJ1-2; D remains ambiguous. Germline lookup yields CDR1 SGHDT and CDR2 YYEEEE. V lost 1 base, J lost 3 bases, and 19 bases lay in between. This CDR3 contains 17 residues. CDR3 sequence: CASSLQVIAGFDYGYTF. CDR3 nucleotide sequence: TGTGCCAGCAGCTTGCAGGTGATCGCTGGGTTCGACTATGGCTACACCTTC.

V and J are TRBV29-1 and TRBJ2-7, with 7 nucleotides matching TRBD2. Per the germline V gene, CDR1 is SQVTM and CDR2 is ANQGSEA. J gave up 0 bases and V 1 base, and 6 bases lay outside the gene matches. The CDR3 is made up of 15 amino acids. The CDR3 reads CSVEGSSGRSYEQYF. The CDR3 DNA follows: TGCAGCGTTGAAGGTTCTAGCGGCCGCTCCTACGAGCAGTACTTC.

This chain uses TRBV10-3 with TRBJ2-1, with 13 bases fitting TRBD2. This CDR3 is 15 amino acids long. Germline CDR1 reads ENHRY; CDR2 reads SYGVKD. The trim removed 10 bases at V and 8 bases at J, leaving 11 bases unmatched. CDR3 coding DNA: TGTGCCACCCGGGAACTAGCGGGAGGGCCGGATGAGCAGTTCTTC. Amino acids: CATRELAGGPDEQFF.